This T cell receptor beta chain is drawn from a study of T cell changes during pregnancy in multiple sclerosis. Some clones are missing from TCRdb's copy, which holds only in-frame ones; the method was immunoSEQ multiplex PCR. This sample has 95,000 to 100,000 clones, with about 90% found just once. There are 13 residues in the CDR3. Trimming cost V 8 bases and J 4 bases, with 15 bases left between them. Germline V gene lookup returns CDR1 SNHLY and CDR2 FYNNEI. This material consisted of peripheral blood, taken in the second trimester of pregnancy. The source is a female donor with multiple sclerosis, enrolled in a pregnancy study. The genes are TRBV2 and TRBJ2-7, with D possibly being TRBD1 (5 bases). Here the CDR3 reads CASLTDLLYEQYF. In nucleotides, the CDR3 is TGTGCCAGCCTGACAGATCTTTTATACGAGCAGTACTTC.